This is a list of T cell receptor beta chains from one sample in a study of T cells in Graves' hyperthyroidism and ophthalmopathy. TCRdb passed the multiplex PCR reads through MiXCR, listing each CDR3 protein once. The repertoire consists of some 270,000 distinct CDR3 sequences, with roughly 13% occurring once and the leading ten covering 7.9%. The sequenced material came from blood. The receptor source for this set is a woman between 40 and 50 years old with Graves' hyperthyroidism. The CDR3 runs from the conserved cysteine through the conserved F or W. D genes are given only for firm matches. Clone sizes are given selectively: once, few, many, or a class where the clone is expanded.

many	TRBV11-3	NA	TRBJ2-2	CASSVDSANTGELFF	TGTGCCAGCAGCGTTGACAGTGCGAACACCGGGGAGCTGTTTTTT
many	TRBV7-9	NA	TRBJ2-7	CASSFVETSGEQYF	TGTGCCAGCAGCTTTGTGGAGACCTCTGGGGAGCAGTACTTC
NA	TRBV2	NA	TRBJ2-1	CASSWSSGDYNEQFF	TGTGCCAGCAGTTGGAGTTCAGGGGACTACAATGAGCAGTTCTTC
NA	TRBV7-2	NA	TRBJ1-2	CASSFGGGAGYGYTF	TGTGCCAGCAGCTTCGGGGGGGGGGCGGGCTATGGCTACACCTTC
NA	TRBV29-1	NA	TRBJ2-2	CSARGGTGSKGELFF	TGCAGCGCCCGTGGGGGGACGGGGAGTAAAGGGGAGCTGTTTTTT
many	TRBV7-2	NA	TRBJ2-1	CASSSTGTSYNEQFF	TGTGCCAGCAGCTCAACCGGGACAAGCTACAATGAGCAGTTCTTC
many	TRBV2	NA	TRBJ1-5	CASSEGGGQPQHF	TGTGCCAGCAGTGAAGGAGGTGGTCAGCCCCAGCATTTT
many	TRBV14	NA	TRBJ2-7	CASSQGDGSIYEQYF	TGTGCCAGCAGCCAAGGGGACGGGAGTATCTACGAGCAGTACTTC
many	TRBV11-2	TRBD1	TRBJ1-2	CASSLGTGLRTF	TGTGCCAGCAGCCTCGGGACAGGGCTTAGGACCTTC
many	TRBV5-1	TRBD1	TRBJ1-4	CASSLKGAGEKLFF	TGCGCCAGCAGCTTGAAGGGGGCCGGTGAAAAACTGTTTTTT
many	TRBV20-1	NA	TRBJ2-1	CSAPEVGWGNNEQFF	TGCAGTGCCCCGGAGGTAGGGTGGGGCAATAATGAGCAGTTCTTC
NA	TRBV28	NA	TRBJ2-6	CASKVRGSGGANVLTF	TGTGCCAGCAAGGTTCGGGGGTCTGGCGGGGCCAACGTCCTGACTTTC
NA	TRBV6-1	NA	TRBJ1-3	CASKVAGVGNTIYF	TGTGCCAGCAAAGTGGCAGGGGTAGGAAACACCATATATTTT
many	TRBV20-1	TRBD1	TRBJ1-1	CSASGQGETEAFF	TGCAGTGCTAGTGGCCAGGGGGAAACTGAAGCTTTCTTT
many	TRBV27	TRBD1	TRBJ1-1	CASIDNRGNTEAFF	TGTGCCAGCATCGATAACAGGGGAAACACTGAAGCTTTCTTT
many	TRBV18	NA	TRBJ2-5	CASSPPTEETQYF	TGTGCCAGCTCACCACCAACGGAAGAGACCCAGTACTTC
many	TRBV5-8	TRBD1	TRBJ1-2	CASSLTGQGWRYTF	TGTGCCAGCAGCTTGACGGGACAGGGTTGGCGCTACACCTTC
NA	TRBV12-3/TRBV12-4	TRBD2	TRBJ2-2	CASSSTSGWDTGELFF	TGTGCCAGCAGTTCGACTAGCGGGTGGGACACCGGGGAGCTGTTTTTT
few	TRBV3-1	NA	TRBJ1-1	CASSTFTNTEAFF	TGTGCCAGCAGCACTTTTACGAACACTGAAGCTTTCTTT
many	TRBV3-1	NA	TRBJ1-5	CASSPTAGQPQHF	TGTGCCAGCAGCCCGACGGCAGGACAGCCCCAGCATTTT
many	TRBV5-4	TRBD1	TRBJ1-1	CASSPELGQGATEAFF	TGTGCCAGCAGCCCGGAGCTGGGACAGGGGGCGACTGAAGCTTTCTTT
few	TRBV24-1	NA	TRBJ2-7	CATSDPDRNEQYF	TGTGCCACCAGTGACCCCGACAGGAACGAGCAGTACTTC
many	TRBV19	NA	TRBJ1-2	CASSIEERGGYTF	TGTGCCAGTAGTATAGAAGAACGAGGTGGCTACACCTTC
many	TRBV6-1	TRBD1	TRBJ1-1	CASSVRRDRGNTEAFF	TGTGCCAGCAGTGTTCGGAGGGACAGGGGGAACACTGAAGCTTTCTTT
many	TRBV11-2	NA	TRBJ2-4	CASSPPGLLAKNIQYF	TGTGCCAGCAGCCCCCCGGGGCTTCTAGCCAAAAACATTCAGTACTTC
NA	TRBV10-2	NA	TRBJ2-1	CASSVQYNEQFF	TGCGCCAGCAGTGTCCAGTACAATGAGCAGTTCTTC